The clone carrying this T cell receptor beta chain was seen a handful of times. TCRB transcripts that were expressed got sequenced, as all of the isolated RNA had been reverse transcribed. Sequenced by immunoSEQ multiplex PCR; TCRdb stores in-frame clones only, minus some. This sample yields 450,000 to 600,000 clones, of which over 25% are seen a single time; 0.065% belongs to the top ten. These data come from a study of beta chain features in type 1 diabetes. The CDR3 has 15 residues. With 4 bases removed from V and 0 bases from J, the gap between germline ends came to 10 bases. CDR1 SEHNR and CDR2 FQNEAQ come from the germline V gene (reference sequence).

Sequencing was done on a sample of naive CD4+ T cells from blood. This clonotype was sampled from a man younger than 35 in good health. The chain recombines TRBV7-9 with TRBJ2-1; D gene ambiguous. CDR3 residues: CASSSERSSYNEQFF. CDR3 DNA: TGTGCCAGCAGCTCTGAGAGGAGCTCCTACAATGAGCAGTTCTTC. Variable domain in full (rest from reference TRBV7-9 and TRBJ2-1): DTGVSQNPRHKITKRGQNVTFRCDPISEHNRLYWYRQTLGQGPEFLTYFQNEAQLEKSRLLSDRFSAERPKGSFSTLEIQRTEQGDSAMYLCASSSERSSYNEQFFGPGTRLTVL.